Listed below are T cell receptor beta chains from one sample, sequenced in a study of cytomegalovirus exposure and HLA in healthy donors. Measured with immunoSEQ multiplex PCR; TCRdb has only the in-frame clones, and not every one. In the table there are 200,000 to 250,000 clones, around four fifths of which are singletons. The sequencing sample was made of PBMCs. The receptors here all came from a man in his fifties in good health and CMV-seronegative. Both conserved end residues are trimmed from each CDR3.

J,V,CDR3
TRBJ1-2,TRBV5-8,ACRGGPNYGYT
TRBJ1-5,TRBV6-5,ASSYPGDGQPQH
TRBJ1-1,TRBV5-1,ASSLEGQNTEAF
TRBJ2-5,TRBV20-1,SAATGWTQY
TRBJ2-3,TRBV5-1,ATGIGTSYTDTQY
TRBJ1-3,TRBV18,ASSPQGAGNTIY
TRBJ2-2,TRBV7-9,ASSLASGTGELF
TRBJ2-2,TRBV6-1,ASSEARLAGFPGELF
TRBJ1-5,TRBV28,ASSLGGYRGSNQPQH
TRBJ2-1,TRBV7-9,ASSSGQGAHNEQF
TRBJ2-5,TRBV5-4,ASSFSIKRDQETQY
TRBJ2-2,TRBV2,ASSENTETYTGELF
TRBJ2-7,TRBV27,ASSLSLASRWEQY
TRBJ2-7,TRBV27,ASSPTGTGIHEQY
TRBJ2-5,TRBV6-5,ASSYGADRAETQY
TRBJ1-4,TRBV5-6,ASSLGGRGEKLF
TRBJ2-1,TRBV9,ASSLAGRYNEQF
TRBJ2-7,TRBV28,ASSLGAGNYEQY
TRBJ2-1,TRBV19,ASSPTSGRRFNEQF
TRBJ2-2,TRBV28,ASSTGSLRTGELF
TRBJ1-5,TRBV11-2,ASSLGADSNQPQH
TRBJ1-2,TRBV6-6,AISTGNYGYT
TRBJ1-1,TRBV5-6,ASSPTRNTEAF
TRBJ2-3,TRBV2,ASSATGLLTDTQY
TRBJ1-5,TRBV28,ASSPPNRLYQPQH